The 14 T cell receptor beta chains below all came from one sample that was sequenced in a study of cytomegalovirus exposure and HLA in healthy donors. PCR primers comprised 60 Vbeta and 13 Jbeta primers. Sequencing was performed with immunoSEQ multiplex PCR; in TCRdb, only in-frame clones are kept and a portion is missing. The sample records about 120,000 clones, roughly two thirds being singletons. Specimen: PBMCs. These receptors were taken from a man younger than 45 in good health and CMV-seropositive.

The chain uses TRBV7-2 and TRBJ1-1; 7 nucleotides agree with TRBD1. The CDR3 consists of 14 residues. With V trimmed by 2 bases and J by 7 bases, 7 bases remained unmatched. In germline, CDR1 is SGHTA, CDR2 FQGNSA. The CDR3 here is CASSLYDRDSEAFF. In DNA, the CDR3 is TGTGCCAGCAGCTTATATGACAGGGACAGTGAAGCTTTCTTT. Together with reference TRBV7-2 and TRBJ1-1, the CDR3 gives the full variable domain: GAGVSQSPSNKVTEKGKDVELRCDPISGHTALYWYRQSLGQGLEFLIYFQGNSAPDKSGLPSDRFSAERTGGSVSTLTIQRTQQEDSAVYLCASSLYDRDSEAFFGQGTRLTVV.

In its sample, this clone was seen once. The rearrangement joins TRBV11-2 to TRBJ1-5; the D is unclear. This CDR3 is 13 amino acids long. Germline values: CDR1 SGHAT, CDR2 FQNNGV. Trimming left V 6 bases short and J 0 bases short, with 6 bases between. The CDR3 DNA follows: TGTGCCAGCAGTTATGTTAGCAATCAGCCCCAGCATTTT. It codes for CASSYVSNQPQHF.

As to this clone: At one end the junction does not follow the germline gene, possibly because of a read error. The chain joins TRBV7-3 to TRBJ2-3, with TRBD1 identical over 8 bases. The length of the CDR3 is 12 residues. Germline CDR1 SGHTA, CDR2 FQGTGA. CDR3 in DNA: TGTGCCAGCAGCTTATACCGGGACAGGCCGATTTTT. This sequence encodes CASSLYRDRPIF.

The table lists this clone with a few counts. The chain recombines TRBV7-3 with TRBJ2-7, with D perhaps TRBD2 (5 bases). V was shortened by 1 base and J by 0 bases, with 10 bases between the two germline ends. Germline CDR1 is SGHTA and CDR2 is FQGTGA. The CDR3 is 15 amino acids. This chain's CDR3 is CASSLMSGSSYEQYF. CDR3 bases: TGTGCCAGCAGCTTAATGTCGGGGAGCTCCTACGAGCAGTACTTC. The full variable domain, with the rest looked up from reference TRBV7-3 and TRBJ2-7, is GAGVSQTPSNKVTEKGKYVELRCDPISGHTALYWYRQSLGQGPEFLIYFQGTGAADDSGLPNDRFFAVRPEGSVSTLKIQRTERGDSAVYLCASSLMSGSSYEQYFGPGTRLTVT.

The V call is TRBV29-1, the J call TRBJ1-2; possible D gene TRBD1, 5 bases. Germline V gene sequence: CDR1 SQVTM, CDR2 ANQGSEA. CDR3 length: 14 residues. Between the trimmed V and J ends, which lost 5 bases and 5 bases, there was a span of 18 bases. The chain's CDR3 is CSVRGGEGPYGYTF. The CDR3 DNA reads TGCAGCGTTCGTGGGGGGGAGGGTCCGTATGGCTACACCTTC.

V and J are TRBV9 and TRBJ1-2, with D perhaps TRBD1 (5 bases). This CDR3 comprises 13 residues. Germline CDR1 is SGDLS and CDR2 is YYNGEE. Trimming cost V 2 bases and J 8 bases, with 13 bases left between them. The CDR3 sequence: CASSVTGVDGYTF. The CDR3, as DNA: TGTGCCAGCAGCGTGACGGGGGTGGACGGCTACACCTTC.

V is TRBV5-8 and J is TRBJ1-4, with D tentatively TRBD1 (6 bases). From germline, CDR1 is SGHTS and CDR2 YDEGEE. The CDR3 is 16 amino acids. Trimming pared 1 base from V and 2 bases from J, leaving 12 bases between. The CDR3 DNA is TGTGCCAGCAGCTTGAAACAGGGAGGGACTAATGAAAAACTGTTTTTT. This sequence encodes CASSLKQGGTNEKLFF.

In nucleotides, the CDR3 is TGTGCCAGCAGTTTCAGACTTAATAATGAAAAACTGTTTTTT. It encodes CASSFRLNNEKLFF. V is TRBV28 and J is TRBJ1-4; no clear D. This CDR3 spans 14 amino acids. Trimming shortened V by 3 bases and J by 4 bases, and 9 bases separated the two germline ends. From germline, CDR1 is MDHEN and CDR2 SYDVKM.

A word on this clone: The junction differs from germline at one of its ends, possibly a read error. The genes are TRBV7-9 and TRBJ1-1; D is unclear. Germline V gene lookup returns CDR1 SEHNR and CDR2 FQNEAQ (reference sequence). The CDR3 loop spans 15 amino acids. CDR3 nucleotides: TGTTCCAGCAGCTCCCACACTCGCGGGGACACTGAAGCTTTCTTT. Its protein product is CSSSSHTRGDTEAFF. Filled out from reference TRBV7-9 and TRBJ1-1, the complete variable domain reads DTGVSQNPRHKITKRGQNVTFRCDPISEHNRLYWYRQTLGQGPEFLTYFQNEAQLEKSRLLSDRFSAERPKGSFSTLEIQRTEQGDSAMYLCSSSSHTRGDTEAFFGQGTRLTVV.

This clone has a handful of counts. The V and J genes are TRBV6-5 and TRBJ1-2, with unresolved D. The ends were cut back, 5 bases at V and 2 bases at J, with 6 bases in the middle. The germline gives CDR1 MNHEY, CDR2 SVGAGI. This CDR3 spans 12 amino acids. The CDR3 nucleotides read TGTGCCAGCAGTGTGTCGAACTATGGCTACACCTTC. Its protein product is CASSVSNYGYTF.

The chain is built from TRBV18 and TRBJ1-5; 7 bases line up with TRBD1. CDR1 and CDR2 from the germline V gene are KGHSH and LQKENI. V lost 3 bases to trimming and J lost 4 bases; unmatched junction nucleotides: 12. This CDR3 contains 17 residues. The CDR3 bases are TGTGCCAGCTCACCTAGGCCGCCCGACAGGGAAAATCAGCCCCAGCATTTT. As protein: CASSPRPPDRENQPQHF.

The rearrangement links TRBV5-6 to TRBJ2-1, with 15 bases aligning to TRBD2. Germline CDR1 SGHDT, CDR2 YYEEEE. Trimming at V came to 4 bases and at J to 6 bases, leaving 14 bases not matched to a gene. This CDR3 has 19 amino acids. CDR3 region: CASSVRLGTSGRPLNEQFF. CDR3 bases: TGTGCCAGCAGCGTGAGGTTGGGGACTAGCGGGAGGCCCCTCAATGAGCAGTTCTTC. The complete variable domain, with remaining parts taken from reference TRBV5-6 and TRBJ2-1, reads DAGVTQSPTHLIKTRGQQVTLRCSPKSGHDTVSWYQQALGQGPQFIFQYYEEEERQRGNFPDRFSGHQFPNYSSELNVNALLLGDSALYLCASSVRLGTSGRPLNEQFFGPGTRLTVL.

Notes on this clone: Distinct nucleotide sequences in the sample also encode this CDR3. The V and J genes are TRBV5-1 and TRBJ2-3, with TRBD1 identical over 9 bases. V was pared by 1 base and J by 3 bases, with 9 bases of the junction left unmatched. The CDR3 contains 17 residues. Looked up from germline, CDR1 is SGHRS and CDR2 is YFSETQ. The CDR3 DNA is TGCGCCAGCAGCTTGCCGGCGGGACAGGGATTTACAGATACGCAGTATTTT. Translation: CASSLPAGQGFTDTQYF.

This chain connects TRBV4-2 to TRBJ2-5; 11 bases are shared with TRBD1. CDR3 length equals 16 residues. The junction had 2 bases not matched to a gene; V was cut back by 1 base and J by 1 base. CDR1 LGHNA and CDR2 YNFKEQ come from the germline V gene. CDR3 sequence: CASSQVGTGGQETQYF. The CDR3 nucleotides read TGTGCCAGCAGCCAAGTTGGGACAGGGGGCCAAGAGACCCAGTACTTC.